These T cell receptor beta chains were read from a single sample in a study of blood T cell repertoires in COVID-19. Repertoires were generated with immunoSEQ multiplex PCR, while TCRdb's copy carries only in-frame clones and drops some. The sample includes about 220,000 clones, 75% to 90% of them seen just once. The material sequenced was peripheral blood. These receptors came from a woman aged 80 or older with COVID-19, enrolled during active disease. CDR3s include the opening cysteine and the closing phenylalanine or tryptophan. The D gene is left open where the match is weak. Only some rows state a clone size, as once, few, many or a class for expanded clones.

v_call	d_call	j_call	clone_size	cdr3_aa	cdr3_nt
TRBV5-1	NA	TRBJ1-1	NA	CASWRGWGNTEAFF	TGCGCCAGCTGGCGGGGGTGGGGGAACACTGAAGCTTTCTTT
TRBV9	NA	TRBJ1-3	NA	CASSLRGPGNTIYF	TGTGCCAGCAGCCTCAGGGGTCCTGGAAACACCATATATTTT
TRBV7-8	NA	TRBJ2-5	NA	CASSLAETTWETQYF	TGTGCCAGCAGCTTAGCGGAGACTACTTGGGAGACCCAGTACTTC
TRBV28	NA	TRBJ1-2	NA	CASSPQGSNYGYTF	TGTGCCAGCAGCCCACAGGGATCTAACTATGGCTACACCTTC
TRBV18	NA	TRBJ2-3	NA	CASVFSSTDTQYF	TGTGCCAGCGTGTTCTCTAGCACAGATACGCAGTATTTT
TRBV9	NA	TRBJ2-7	few	CASSAGPNWSYEQYF	TGTGCCAGCAGCGCGGGTCCTAATTGGTCCTACGAGCAGTACTTC
TRBV6-1	TRBD1	TRBJ1-2	NA	CASSEQGAHGYTF	TGTGCCAGCAGTGAACAGGGGGCGCATGGCTACACCTTC
TRBV27	NA	TRBJ2-1	NA	CASSFLDYRQEQFF	TGTGCCAGCAGTTTCCTCGACTATCGGCAAGAGCAGTTCTTC
TRBV24-1	NA	TRBJ2-5	NA	CATSDRDQGGQTQYF	TGTGCCACCAGTGATCGAGACCAAGGGGGACAGACCCAGTACTTC
TRBV29-1	TRBD2	TRBJ2-3	NA	CSVGGGSDTQYF	TGCAGCGTGGGGGGAGGGTCAGATACGCAGTATTTT
TRBV6-4	NA	TRBJ2-3	few	CASSDSTASTDTQYF	TGTGCCAGCAGTGACTCGACAGCTAGCACAGATACGCAGTATTTT
TRBV6-5	TRBD1	TRBJ2-5	NA	CASSPLTGEETQYF	TGTGCCAGCAGTCCCTTGACAGGGGAAGAGACCCAGTACTTC
TRBV2	NA	TRBJ1-2	NA	CASRPTGPNYGYTF	TGTGCCAGCAGACCGACAGGCCCTAACTATGGCTACACCTTC
TRBV5-1	TRBD1	TRBJ1-2	NA	CASSWGTGDLGGYTF	TGCGCCAGCAGCTGGGGGACAGGGGATTTGGGTGGCTACACCTTC
TRBV11-3	TRBD2	TRBJ2-5	NA	CASSLRGDRGETQYF	TGTGCCAGCAGCTTGCGGGGGGATAGGGGAGAGACCCAGTACTTC
TRBV5-8	NA	TRBJ2-7	NA	CASRQTGTYEQYF	TGTGCCAGCAGACAGACGGGGACCTACGAGCAGTACTTC
TRBV18	TRBD1	TRBJ2-7	NA	CASSRAGQGASEQYF	TGTGCCAGCTCACGAGCGGGACAGGGGGCCTCCGAGCAGTACTTC
TRBV19	TRBD2	TRBJ2-1	NA	CASSIGTGLAGDEQFF	TGTGCCAGTAGTATAGGTACGGGACTAGCGGGAGATGAGCAGTTCTTC
TRBV13	TRBD2	TRBJ2-3	few	CASSSGSAGGLLDTQYF	TGTGCCAGCAGCTCGGGCTCCGCGGGAGGCCTCTTAGATACGCAGTATTTT
TRBV3-1/TRBV3-2	NA	TRBJ2-5	NA	CASSYGGVQETQYF	TGTGCCAGCAGCTATGGCGGGGTCCAAGAGACCCAGTACTTC
TRBV5-4	NA	TRBJ1-1	NA	CASSLDRYTEAFF	TGTGCCAGCAGTCTGGACAGATACACTGAAGCTTTCTTT
TRBV20-1	NA	TRBJ2-1	NA	CSASQGSEQFF	TGCAGTGCTAGTCAGGGGTCTGAGCAGTTCTTC
TRBV6-5	NA	TRBJ1-2	few	CASSSFPRTNYGYTF	TGTGCCAGCAGTTCCTTCCCGAGGACTAACTATGGCTACACCTTC
TRBV19	TRBD2	TRBJ2-7	once	CASSISGTSGSSPYEQYF	TGTGCCAGTAGTATCTCCGGGACTAGCGGGTCTTCCCCCTACGAGCAGTACTTC
TRBV9	TRBD2	TRBJ2-2	NA	CASSPPGRGSPTGELFF	TGTGCCAGCAGCCCCCCCGGGCGGGGGTCTCCGACCGGGGAGCTGTTTTTT
TRBV3-1/TRBV3-2	NA	TRBJ2-7	NA	CASSHRAYEQYF	TGTGCCAGCAGCCACAGGGCCTACGAGCAGTACTTC
TRBV3-1/TRBV3-2	TRBD1	TRBJ2-7	once	CASSQERTGSYEQYF	TGTGCCAGCAGCCAAGAAAGGACAGGCTCCTACGAGCAGTACTTC
TRBV15	NA	TRBJ1-2	NA	CATSRESGGYGYTF	TGTGCCACCAGCAGAGAATCGGGGGGCTATGGCTACACCTTC
TRBV5-6	TRBD1	TRBJ1-2	few	CASSPGQLDYGYTF	TGTGCCAGCAGCCCGGGACAGTTGGACTATGGCTACACCTTC
TRBV7-2	TRBD2	TRBJ2-2	NA	CASSLTGGAGELFF	TGTGCCAGCAGCTTAACGGGGGGGGCCGGGGAGCTGTTTTTT
TRBV27	NA	TRBJ1-1	NA	CASSFRRTAAMPIAEAFF	TGTGCCAGCAGTTTCCGGAGGACTGCCGCAATGCCAATAGCTGAAGCTTTCTTT
TRBV6-5	NA	TRBJ1-2	NA	CASSRTVGRNYGYTF	TGTGCCAGCAGCCGCACCGTTGGGAGGAACTATGGCTACACCTTC
TRBV6-5	TRBD2	TRBJ2-2	NA	CATKGLAGITGELFF	TGTGCCACGAAGGGACTAGCGGGAATCACCGGGGAGCTGTTTTTT
TRBV9	NA	TRBJ2-3	NA	CASSSDFYTDTQYF	TGTGCCAGCAGCAGTGACTTTTACACAGATACGCAGTATTTT
TRBV19	TRBD1	TRBJ1-6	NA	CASSFRTGENSPLHF	TGTGCCAGTAGTTTCCGGACAGGGGAGAATTCACCCCTCCACTTT
TRBV1	NA	TRBJ2-7	once	CTSSQDRAGARGEQYF	TGCACCAGCAGCCAAGATCGAGCGGGGGCCCGAGGCGAGCAGTACTTC
TRBV11-2	NA	TRBJ1-2	NA	CASSLDLGGGYTF	TGTGCCAGCAGCTTAGATCTAGGGGGAGGCTACACCTTC
TRBV7-2	NA	TRBJ2-7	NA	CASSLEPGNSYEQYF	TGTGCCAGCAGCTTGGAGCCAGGGAACTCCTACGAGCAGTACTTC
TRBV28	NA	TRBJ1-2	NA	CASSFGQNYGYTF	TGTGCCAGCAGTTTTGGCCAGAACTATGGCTACACCTTC
TRBV19	NA	TRBJ1-2	NA	CASSTDSKRGYTF	TGTGCCAGTAGTACGGACTCAAAGAGGGGCTACACCTTC
TRBV5-1	TRBD1	TRBJ1-5	few	CASSLRRDRGSCNQPQHF	TGCGCCAGCAGCCTCCGCCGGGACAGGGGCTCTTGCAATCAGCCCCAGCATTTT
TRBV4-2	TRBD2	TRBJ2-7	NA	CASSHETSRYEQYF	TGTGCCAGCAGCCATGAGACTAGCCGTTACGAGCAGTACTTC
TRBV9	TRBD1	TRBJ2-3	NA	CASSQGVSTDTQYF	TGTGCCAGCAGCCAGGGGGTTAGCACAGATACGCAGTATTTT
TRBV19	NA	TRBJ1-3	NA	CASGTRGTSGNTIYF	TGTGCCAGTGGAACGCGGGGAACCTCTGGAAACACCATATATTTT
TRBV5-4	TRBD2	TRBJ2-3	NA	CASSLTSEDTQYF	TGTGCCAGCAGCTTGACTAGCGAAGATACGCAGTATTTT